This entry concerns a single T cell receptor beta chain. What it binds is unknown. This record belongs to a study of cytomegalovirus exposure and HLA in healthy donors. Study findings and constraints: Usually a TCR sequence was rare, but some public TCRs were found in many donors. Earlier analysis yielded a pattern in which most TCR beta V segments were productive about 90% or about 30% of the time. It was reported that TCR beta sequences correctly inferred the HLA-A and HLA-B alleles for most subjects.

With 60 Vbeta and 13 Jbeta primers, the PCR was carried out. The assay was immunoSEQ multiplex PCR, and TCRdb's table has in-frame clones only and misses some. The sample has 150,000 to 200,000 clones, about four fifths seen once. The V gene's germline CDR1 is LNHDA and CDR2 SQIVND (reference sequence). The CDR3 loop spans 15 amino acids. Trimming left V 5 bases short and J 4 bases short, with 17 bases between. Healthy individuals who donated bone marrow served as the donors. The sample consisted of PBMCs. This TCR derives from a woman in her twenties or thirties in good health and CMV-seropositive. The gene calls are TRBV19 and TRBJ1-1, with D perhaps matching TRBD1 (5 bases). CDR3 DNA: TGTGCCAGTAGTGCCCCCCCGGGGGGTAGCACTGAAGCTTTCTTT. This sequence encodes CASSAPPGGSTEAFF.